This is a list of T cell receptor beta chains from one sample in a study of T cell repertoires in cytomegalovirus infection. TCRdb reanalysed the reads using MiXCR and keeps one entry per CDR3 protein. The profile covers a few hundred thousand distinct CDR3 sequences, with about 35% appearing a single time and around an eighth taken by the ten largest. For these TCRs, the target antigens are not known. The sequencing used cultured PBMCs, collected from culture after CMV antigen stimulation. Receptors were obtained from a human donor in good health (CMV status not recorded). Some clones in this sample may be carry-over from other donors' samples. Both conserved end residues are part of each CDR3. A D gene is named only where the DNA matches it firmly. Size is stated for part of the rows, as once, few or many counts, or as a class when the clone is expanded.

j_gene: TRBJ2-1
abundance: many
v_gene: TRBV12-3/TRBV12-4
d_gene: TRBD2
CDR3aa: CASSSSGTYNEQFF
CDR3nt: TGTGCCAGTAGCTCTAGCGGAACCTACAATGAGCAGTTCTTC

j_gene: TRBJ2-3
abundance: .
v_gene: TRBV20-1
d_gene: .
CDR3aa: CSARDRVGFTDTQYF
CDR3nt: TGCAGTGCTAGAGATCGGGTGGGGTTCACAGATACGCAGTATTTT

j_gene: TRBJ2-3
abundance: .
v_gene: TRBV14
d_gene: TRBD2
CDR3aa: CASSHVPGLVYF
CDR3nt: TGTGCCAGCAGCCACGTTCCGGGACTAGTGTATTTT

j_gene: TRBJ1-2
abundance: .
v_gene: TRBV3-1
d_gene: TRBD1
CDR3aa: CASSQDLRQGNYGYTF
CDR3nt: TGTGCCAGCAGCCAAGATCTTCGACAGGGGAATTATGGCTACACCTTC

j_gene: TRBJ2-3
abundance: many
v_gene: TRBV7-2
d_gene: .
CDR3aa: CASSLKWGPDTQYF
CDR3nt: TGTGCCAGCAGCTTAAAGTGGGGGCCAGATACGCAGTATTTT

j_gene: TRBJ2-1
abundance: many
v_gene: TRBV7-2
d_gene: .
CDR3aa: CASSMSSYNEQFF
CDR3nt: TGTGCCAGCAGCATGAGCTCCTACAATGAGCAGTTCTTC

j_gene: TRBJ1-4
abundance: .
v_gene: TRBV30
d_gene: .
CDR3aa: CAWSSSQYNEKLFF
CDR3nt: TGTGCCTGGAGTTCATCACAGTATAATGAAAAACTGTTTTTT

j_gene: TRBJ1-2
abundance: many
v_gene: TRBV19
d_gene: .
CDR3aa: CASSIDLYGYTF
CDR3nt: TGTGCCAGTAGTATTGACCTCTATGGCTACACCTTC

j_gene: TRBJ2-5
abundance: .
v_gene: TRBV6-2/TRBV6-3
d_gene: .
CDR3aa: CASSQGRTQYF
CDR3nt: TGTGCCAGCAGCCAGGGCAGGACCCAGTACTTC

j_gene: TRBJ2-5
abundance: many
v_gene: TRBV12-3/TRBV12-4
d_gene: .
CDR3aa: CASSRGLLGADQETQYF
CDR3nt: TGTGCCAGCAGTCGGGGGCTTCTGGGGGCCGATCAAGAGACCCAGTACTTC

j_gene: TRBJ2-5
abundance: .
v_gene: TRBV30
d_gene: TRBD2
CDR3aa: CAWSPPLTSGRVAAQYF
CDR3nt: TGTGCCTGGAGTCCCCCCTTGACTAGCGGGAGGGTTGCGGCCCAGTACTTC

j_gene: TRBJ1-2
abundance: .
v_gene: TRBV20-1
d_gene: .
CDR3aa: CSASGYNGYTF
CDR3nt: TGCAGTGCTAGTGGGTACAATGGCTACACCTTC

j_gene: TRBJ2-5
abundance: many
v_gene: TRBV7-3
d_gene: TRBD2
CDR3aa: CASSRGGGETQYF
CDR3nt: TGTGCCAGCAGCCGCGGGGGGGGAGAGACCCAGTACTTC

j_gene: TRBJ1-6
abundance: .
v_gene: TRBV4-3
d_gene: .
CDR3aa: CASSQDSGSPLHF
CDR3nt: TGCGCCAGCAGCCAAGATTCGGGGTCACCCCTCCACTTT

j_gene: TRBJ1-5
abundance: .
v_gene: TRBV18
d_gene: .
CDR3aa: CASSPPYSNQPQHF
CDR3nt: TGTGCCAGCTCACCACCCTATAGCAATCAGCCCCAGCATTTT

j_gene: TRBJ2-2
abundance: few
v_gene: TRBV6-6
d_gene: .
CDR3aa: CASSYNTGELFF
CDR3nt: TGTGCCAGCAGTTATAACACCGGGGAGCTGTTTTTT

j_gene: TRBJ2-6
abundance: few
v_gene: TRBV7-9
d_gene: .
CDR3aa: CASSRRGANVLTF
CDR3nt: TGTGCCAGCAGCCGAAGAGGAGCCAACGTCCTGACTTTC

j_gene: TRBJ1-3
abundance: .
v_gene: TRBV6-5
d_gene: .
CDR3aa: CATHRSSGNTIYF
CDR3nt: TGTGCCACACACCGAAGCTCTGGAAACACCATATATTTT

j_gene: TRBJ2-3
abundance: few
v_gene: TRBV30
d_gene: TRBD2
CDR3aa: CAWSYGLGAQYF
CDR3nt: TGTGCCTGGAGTTACGGACTAGGGGCGCAGTATTTT

j_gene: TRBJ2-3
abundance: .
v_gene: TRBV27
d_gene: .
CDR3aa: CVIASGDTSTDTQYF
CDR3nt: TGTGTCATAGCTTCAGGGGACACTAGCACAGATACGCAGTATTTT

j_gene: TRBJ2-3
abundance: .
v_gene: TRBV7-2
d_gene: TRBD2
CDR3aa: CASSPQAGVADTQYF
CDR3nt: TGTGCCAGCAGCCCCCAAGCGGGAGTGGCAGATACGCAGTATTTT

j_gene: TRBJ2-7
abundance: few
v_gene: TRBV7-2
d_gene: TRBD2
CDR3aa: CASSLRLAGDGQYF
CDR3nt: TGTGCCAGCAGCTTACGACTAGCGGGAGACGGGCAGTACTTC

j_gene: TRBJ2-1
abundance: few
v_gene: TRBV19
d_gene: TRBD2
CDR3aa: CASTLTSGSRDEQFF
CDR3nt: TGTGCCAGTACCCTAACTAGCGGGAGCCGGGATGAGCAGTTCTTC

j_gene: TRBJ1-2
abundance: once
v_gene: TRBV6-1
d_gene: .
CDR3aa: CASSPFLDSYGYTF
CDR3nt: TGTGCCAGCAGCCCTTTTTTAGACAGCTATGGCTACACCTTC

j_gene: TRBJ1-1
abundance: many
v_gene: TRBV7-9
d_gene: .
CDR3aa: CASSSLGSRVEAFF
CDR3nt: TGTGCCAGCAGTTCCCTAGGGTCGCGGGTAGAAGCTTTCTTT

j_gene: TRBJ1-5
abundance: .
v_gene: TRBV7-8
d_gene: .
CDR3aa: CASSLDRAFNQPQHF
CDR3nt: TGTGCCAGCAGTCTAGACAGAGCCTTCAATCAGCCCCAGCATTTT

j_gene: TRBJ2-1
abundance: .
v_gene: TRBV12-3/TRBV12-4
d_gene: .
CDR3aa: CASSRRFARGMMNNEQFF
CDR3nt: TGTGCCAGCAGTCGGCGTTTCGCAAGGGGGATGATGAACAATGAGCAGTTCTTC

j_gene: TRBJ1-5
abundance: few
v_gene: TRBV6-5
d_gene: TRBD1
CDR3aa: CASSYTKPSRDRGRGRNQPQHF
CDR3nt: TGTGCCAGCAGTTACACAAAACCGTCCCGGGACAGGGGACGGGGGAGGAATCAGCCCCAGCATTTT

j_gene: TRBJ1-2
abundance: few
v_gene: TRBV7-8
d_gene: TRBD1
CDR3aa: CASSPPGTGVGYTF
CDR3nt: TGTGCCAGCAGCCCCCCCGGGACAGGGGTTGGCTACACCTTC

j_gene: TRBJ2-5
abundance: few
v_gene: TRBV7-9
d_gene: .
CDR3aa: CASSRLGVETQYF
CDR3nt: TGTGCCAGCAGCCGACTAGGTGTCGAGACCCAGTACTTC

j_gene: TRBJ2-1
abundance: .
v_gene: TRBV11-2
d_gene: .
CDR3aa: CASSLGRFDSYNEQFF
CDR3nt: TGTGCCAGCAGCTTAGGGCGGTTCGACTCCTACAATGAGCAGTTCTTC

j_gene: TRBJ1-2
abundance: many
v_gene: TRBV7-2
d_gene: .
CDR3aa: CASSLVQGQGYGYTF
CDR3nt: TGTGCCAGCAGCTTAGTACAGGGACAAGGCTATGGCTACACCTTC

j_gene: TRBJ1-1
abundance: .
v_gene: TRBV7-4
d_gene: .
CDR3aa: CASSLGGVYAEAFF
CDR3nt: TGTGCCAGCAGCTTAGGCGGGGTATACGCTGAAGCTTTCTTT

j_gene: TRBJ2-1
abundance: few
v_gene: TRBV5-4
d_gene: TRBD2
CDR3aa: CASSLGLASDEQFF
CDR3nt: TGTGCCAGCAGCTTGGGACTAGCGAGCGATGAGCAGTTCTTC

j_gene: TRBJ2-7
abundance: .
v_gene: TRBV27
d_gene: TRBD1
CDR3aa: CASKQGGRDEQYF
CDR3nt: TGTGCCAGCAAACAGGGGGGACGGGACGAGCAGTACTTC

j_gene: TRBJ1-1
abundance: few
v_gene: TRBV7-9
d_gene: .
CDR3aa: CASSVIPNTEAFF
CDR3nt: TGTGCCAGCAGCGTCATACCGAACACTGAAGCTTTCTTT

j_gene: TRBJ1-1
abundance: .
v_gene: TRBV5-6
d_gene: TRBD1
CDR3aa: CASSPGQGRITEAFF
CDR3nt: TGTGCCAGCAGCCCAGGACAGGGACGGATCACTGAAGCTTTCTTT

j_gene: TRBJ1-1
abundance: .
v_gene: TRBV11-2
d_gene: TRBD1
CDR3aa: CASSTRPGQMNTEAFF
CDR3nt: TGTGCCAGCAGCACGCGACCGGGACAGATGAACACTGAAGCTTTCTTT

j_gene: TRBJ2-2
abundance: .
v_gene: TRBV30
d_gene: .
CDR3aa: CAWSGRNTGELFF
CDR3nt: TGTGCCTGGAGTGGACGCAACACCGGGGAGCTGTTTTTT

j_gene: TRBJ2-6
abundance: .
v_gene: TRBV10-3
d_gene: .
CDR3aa: CATTKLIFSGANVLTF
CDR3nt: TGTGCCACTACTAAATTAATTTTCTCTGGGGCCAACGTCCTGACTTTC

j_gene: TRBJ2-3
abundance: few
v_gene: TRBV7-9
d_gene: TRBD2
CDR3aa: CASSWTSGRVLTDTQYF
CDR3nt: TGTGCCAGCAGCTGGACTAGCGGAAGAGTACTCACAGATACGCAGTATTTT

j_gene: TRBJ1-2
abundance: .
v_gene: TRBV28
d_gene: .
CDR3aa: CASRLGSRDYGYTF
CDR3nt: TGTGCCAGCCGTTTAGGTAGCAGGGACTATGGCTACACCTTC

j_gene: TRBJ1-6
abundance: .
v_gene: TRBV6-8
d_gene: .
CDR3aa: CASSYGVSSPLHF
CDR3nt: TGTGCCAGCAGTTACGGGGTGTCTTCACCCCTCCACTTT

j_gene: TRBJ1-6
abundance: .
v_gene: TRBV6-6
d_gene: .
CDR3aa: CASSSLRGSSYNSPLHF
CDR3nt: TGTGCCAGCAGTTCCCTCAGGGGAAGCTCCTATAATTCACCCCTCCACTTT

j_gene: TRBJ1-4
abundance: .
v_gene: TRBV6-2/TRBV6-3
d_gene: .
CDR3aa: CASSRTWGREKLFF
CDR3nt: TGTGCCAGCAGTAGGACTTGGGGCCGTGAAAAACTGTTTTTT

j_gene: TRBJ1-1
abundance: .
v_gene: TRBV19
d_gene: TRBD1
CDR3aa: CASSIHGGTGGLEAFF
CDR3nt: TGTGCCAGTAGTATCCATGGGGGGACAGGGGGACTTGAAGCTTTCTTT

j_gene: TRBJ1-1
abundance: few
v_gene: TRBV7-9
d_gene: .
CDR3aa: CASSLGEYGAFF
CDR3nt: TGTGCCAGCAGCTTAGGGGAGTATGGGGCTTTCTTT

j_gene: TRBJ1-2
abundance: .
v_gene: TRBV6-6
d_gene: .
CDR3aa: CASSYSRLTNGNTF
CDR3nt: TGTGCCAGCAGTTACTCGAGGTTGACCAACGGGAACACCTTC